One T cell receptor beta chain is described in this entry. The antigen is not known. The CDR3 has 12 residues. Germline V gives CDR1 GTSNPN, CDR2 SVGIG (reference sequence). V lost 1 base and J lost 5, with 6 bases in between. The data originate from a study of T cell responses to AZD1222 COVID-19 vaccine. Study observations and caveats: It was only 6 or 7 AZD1222 recipients who were seropositive at baseline. Females made up more of the donors, who were largely white British, and clonal diversity may have come out too low. After two AZD1222 doses, spike-specific TCR breadth and depth rose versus day 0. Sampling captured repertoires only after the peak T cell response.

The repertoire was sequenced with immunoSEQ multiplex PCR; TCRdb's copy has only in-frame clones and lacks some. Counted here are about 150,000 clones, 89% occurring once; the ten biggest clones make up around 4.9%. V gene TRBV30 combines with J gene TRBJ2-1, with unresolved D. The sample consisted of peripheral blood, taken on day 0 of AZD1222 vaccination. This receptor was obtained from an adult in good health. CDR3 DNA sequence: TGTGCCTGGAGTGCCCCCAACAATGAGCAGTTCTTC. Translating gives CAWSAPNNEQFF.